Presented here are 4 T cell receptor beta chains from one specimen sequenced in a study of blood T cell repertoires in COVID-19 (dated by TCRdb to about 2020). The library was made by the immunoSEQ multiplex PCR assay. The table was pulled from immuneACCESS by TCRdb, which kept in-frame rearrangements only. Such tables lose some clones; where checked, under half of the loss comes from unresolved V genes, and the rest has no known cause. Across this sample there are roughly 340,000 clones, with approximately 92% seen only once. Approximately 1% of the sample rests with the top ten. Sequenced: PBMCs or T cells enriched from blood (not recorded which). These receptors originate from a young man who had recovered from COVID-19.

This chain links TRBV19 with TRBJ1-6; 7 bases are a match to TRBD1. The CDR3 length is 15 residues. Germline CDR1 and CDR2: LNHDA and SQIVND (reference sequence). The junction had 9 bases not matched to a gene; V was cut back by 4 bases and J by 9 bases. The CDR3 DNA follows: TGTGCCAGTAGTACCCTACAGGGGTCCCGTTCACCCCTCCACTTT. It translates to CASSTLQGSRSPLHF. The whole variable domain, filled in from reference TRBV19 and TRBJ1-6, reads DGGITQSPKYLFRKEGQNVTLSCEQNLNHDAMYWYRQDPGQGLRLIYYSQIVNDFQKGDIAEGYSVSREKKESFPLTVTSAQKNPTAFYLCASSTLQGSRSPLHFGNGTRLTVT.

This chain connects TRBV7-9 to TRBJ1-2; 8 nucleotides match TRBD1. Germline loops: CDR1 SEHNR, CDR2 FQNEAQ (reference sequence). CDR3 length: 15 amino acids. J lost 4 bases, V lost 5 bases, and 9 bases had no gene match. This CDR3 is CASSETGGETYGYTF. The CDR3 bases are TGTGCCAGCAGCGAAACAGGGGGTGAAACCTATGGCTACACCTTC. Filled out from reference TRBV7-9 and TRBJ1-2, the complete variable domain reads DTGVSQNPRHKITKRGQNVTFRCDPISEHNRLYWYRQTLGQGPEFLTYFQNEAQLEKSRLLSDRFSAERPKGSFSTLEIQRTEQGDSAMYLCASSETGGETYGYTFGSGTRLTVV.

The chain employs TRBV7-9 and TRBJ2-1; D is perhaps TRBD1 (6 bases). Trimming removed 3 bases at V and 6 bases at J, with 12 bases between. CDR3 size: 14 residues. The germline CDR1 and CDR2 sequences are SEHNR and FQNEAQ (reference sequence). The chain's CDR3 is CASSLGAGGNEQFF. The DNA for the CDR3 is TGTGCCAGCAGCTTGGGGGCTGGGGGCAATGAGCAGTTCTTC.

This chain links TRBV9 with TRBJ2-5; D possibly corresponds to TRBD2 (6 bases). CDR1 is SGDLS, CDR2 YYNGEE, per germline. CDR3 length: 13 amino acids. V was pared by 2 bases and J by 5 bases, with 10 bases between. CDR3 protein: CASSVWGEETQYF. The CDR3, as DNA: TGTGCCAGCAGCGTCTGGGGGGAGGAGACCCAGTACTTC.